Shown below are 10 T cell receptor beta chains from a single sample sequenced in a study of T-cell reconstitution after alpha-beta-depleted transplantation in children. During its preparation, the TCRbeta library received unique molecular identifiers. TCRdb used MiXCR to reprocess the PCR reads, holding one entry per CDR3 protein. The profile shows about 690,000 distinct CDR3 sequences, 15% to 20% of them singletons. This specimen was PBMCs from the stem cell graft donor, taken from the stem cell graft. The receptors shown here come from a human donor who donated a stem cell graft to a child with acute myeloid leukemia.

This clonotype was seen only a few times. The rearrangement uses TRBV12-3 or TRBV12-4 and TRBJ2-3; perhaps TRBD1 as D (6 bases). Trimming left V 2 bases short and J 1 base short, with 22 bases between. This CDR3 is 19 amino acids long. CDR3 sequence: CASSLFLAGDLEGTDTQYF. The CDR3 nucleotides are TGTGCCAGCAGTTTATTCTTGGCAGGGGATCTTGAGGGCACAGATACGCAGTATTTT.

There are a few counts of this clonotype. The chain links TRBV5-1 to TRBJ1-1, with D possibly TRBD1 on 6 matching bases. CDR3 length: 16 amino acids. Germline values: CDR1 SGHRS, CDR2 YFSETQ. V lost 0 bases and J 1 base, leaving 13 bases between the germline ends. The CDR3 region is CASSLEGGFTNTEAFF. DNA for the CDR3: TGCGCCAGCAGCTTGGAAGGGGGATTCACGAACACTGAAGCTTTCTTT.

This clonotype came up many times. DNA for the CDR3: TGTGCCAGCAGTTATGGAAATGAGCAGTTCTTC. Translation: CASSYGNEQFF. V is TRBV6-6 and J is TRBJ2-1; the D is unclear. This CDR3 has 11 residues. Trimming left V 3 bases short and J 7 bases short, with 4 bases between. The V gene's germline CDR1 is MNHNY and CDR2 SVGAGI (reference sequence).

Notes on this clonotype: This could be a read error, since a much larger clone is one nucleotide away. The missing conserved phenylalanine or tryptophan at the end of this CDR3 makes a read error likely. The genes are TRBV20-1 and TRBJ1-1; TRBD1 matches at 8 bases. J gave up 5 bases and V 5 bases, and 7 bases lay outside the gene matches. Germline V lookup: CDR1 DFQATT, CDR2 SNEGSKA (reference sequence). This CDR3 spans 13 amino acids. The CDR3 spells CSAPWTGKTEAFC. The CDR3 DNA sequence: TGCAGTGCTCCTTGGACAGGGAAGACTGAAGCTTTCTGT.

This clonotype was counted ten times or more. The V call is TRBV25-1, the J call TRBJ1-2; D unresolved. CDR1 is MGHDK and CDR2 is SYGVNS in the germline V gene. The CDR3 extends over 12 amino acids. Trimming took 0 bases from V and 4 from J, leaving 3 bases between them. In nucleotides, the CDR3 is TGTGCCAGCAGTGAATACCTCTATGGCTACACCTTC. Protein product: CASSEYLYGYTF.

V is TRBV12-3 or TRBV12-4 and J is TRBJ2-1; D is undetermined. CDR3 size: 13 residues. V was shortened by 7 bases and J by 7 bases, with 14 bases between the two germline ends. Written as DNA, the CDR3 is TGTGCCAGCACCGACTGGTCGCCAAATGAGCAGTTCTTC. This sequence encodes CASTDWSPNEQFF.

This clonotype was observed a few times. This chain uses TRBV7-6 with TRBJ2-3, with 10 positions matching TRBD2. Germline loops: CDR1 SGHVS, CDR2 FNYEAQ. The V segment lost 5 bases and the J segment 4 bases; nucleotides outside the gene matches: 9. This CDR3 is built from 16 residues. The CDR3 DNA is TGTGCCAGCAGCGGAGGGGTAGCGGGGGGTGCAGATACGCAGTATTTT. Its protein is CASSGGVAGGADTQYF.

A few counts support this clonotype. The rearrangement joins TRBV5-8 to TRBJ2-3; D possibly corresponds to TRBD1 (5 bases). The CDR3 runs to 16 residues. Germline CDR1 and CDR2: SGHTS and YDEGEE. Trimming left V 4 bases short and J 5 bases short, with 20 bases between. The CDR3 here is CASSPLGQGFGDTQYF. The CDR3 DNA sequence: TGTGCCAGCAGCCCCCTTGGGCAGGGCTTTGGAGATACGCAGTATTTT.

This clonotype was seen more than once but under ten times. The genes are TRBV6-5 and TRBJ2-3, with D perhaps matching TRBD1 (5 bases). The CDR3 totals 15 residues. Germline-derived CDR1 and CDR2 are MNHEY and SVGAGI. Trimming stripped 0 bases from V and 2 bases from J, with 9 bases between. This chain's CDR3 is CASSYSQGFTDTQYF. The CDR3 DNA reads TGTGCCAGCAGTTACTCGCAGGGTTTCACAGATACGCAGTATTTT.

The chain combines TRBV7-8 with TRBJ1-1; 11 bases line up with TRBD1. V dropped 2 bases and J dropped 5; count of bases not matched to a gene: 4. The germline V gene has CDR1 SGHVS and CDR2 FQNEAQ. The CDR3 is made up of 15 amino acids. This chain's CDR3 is CASSLMGTGGTEAFF. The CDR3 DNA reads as TGTGCCAGCAGCTTAATGGGGACAGGGGGTACTGAAGCTTTCTTT.